One and the same sample provided the 10 T cell receptor beta chains below, sequenced in a study of blood T cell repertoires in COVID-19. The assay was immunoSEQ multiplex PCR, and TCRdb's table has in-frame clones only and misses some. The sample has about 74,000 clones, 87% seen once. Sequenced: peripheral blood. Receptors were obtained from a woman older than 75 with active or convalescent COVID-19.

The CDR3 sequence: CASSRAEFSGANVLTF. The CDR3 nucleotides are TGCGCCAGCAGCCGGGCTGAGTTCTCTGGGGCCAACGTCCTGACTTTC. The genes are TRBV4-1 and TRBJ2-6; D is unresolved. Germline V gene lookup returns CDR1 MGHRA and CDR2 YSYEKL. Trimming removed 4 bases from V and 0 bases from J, with 10 bases in between. CDR3 length equals 16 residues.

The chain joins TRBV7-2 to TRBJ1-1; 8 positions match TRBD1. The CDR3 totals 16 residues. The junction had 5 bases not matched to a gene; V was cut back by 0 bases and J by 2 bases. Germline lookup yields CDR1 SGHTA and CDR2 FQGNSA. The CDR3 protein is CASSLARGQGNTEAFF. The CDR3 DNA sequence: TGTGCCAGCAGCTTAGCCCGTGGACAGGGAAACACTGAAGCTTTCTTT.

This chain links TRBV18 with TRBJ1-2; D is unclear. Germline CDR1 KGHSH, CDR2 LQKENI. The length of the CDR3 is 14 residues. Trimming took off 4 bases at V and 6 bases at J, with 15 bases between the two ends. The CDR3 DNA reads TGTGCCAGCTCACTACAGAGGGCGGCAAATGGCTACACCTTC. Residues: CASSLQRAANGYTF.

This chain connects TRBV30 to TRBJ1-2; a weak D match, TRBD1 (6 bases). Germline V gene sequence: CDR1 GTSNPN, CDR2 SVGIG (reference sequence). This CDR3 has 14 amino acids. Trimming shortened V by 4 bases and J by 1 base, and 13 bases separated the two germline ends. The CDR3 DNA reads TGTGCCTGGATTGGAAAGGGGGTTAACTATGGCTACACCTTC. Its protein product is CAWIGKGVNYGYTF.

V is TRBV28 and J is TRBJ1-5; the match to TRBD1 covers 9 bases. The CDR3 extends over 15 amino acids. The V gene's germline CDR1 is MDHEN and CDR2 SYDVKM. V lost 6 bases, J lost 6 bases, and 9 bases stayed unmatched. CDR3 region: CASRLQGARFQPQHF. As DNA, the CDR3 is TGTGCCAGCAGGCTACAGGGGGCGCGGTTTCAGCCCCAGCATTTT.

The rearrangement joins TRBV5-1 to TRBJ1-4, with D tentatively TRBD1 (6 bases). This CDR3 spans 15 amino acids. Germline CDR1 SGHRS, CDR2 YFSETQ. V lost 0 bases and J lost 8, with 14 bases in between. CDR3 nucleotides: TGCGCCAGCAGCTTGGTTGCAGGGGCTCGGGAAAAACTGTTTTTT. It specifies CASSLVAGAREKLFF.

The CDR3 sequence: CASSPQGRGSGYTF. CDR3 DNA: TGTGCCAGCAGCCCCCAGGGGCGCGGTTCAGGCTACACCTTC. The chain links TRBV7-2 to TRBJ1-2; weak D call: TRBD1 (6 bases). This CDR3 contains 14 residues. The V gene lost 5 bases and the J gene lost 8 bases, with 18 bases spanning the gap. Germline lookup yields CDR1 SGHTA and CDR2 FQGNSA.

This clone was recorded once. This chain links TRBV19 with TRBJ2-1, with 7 positions matching TRBD2. The CDR3 length is 17 residues. The ends lost 5 bases at V and 3 bases at J; junction bases unmatched: 13. The germline gives CDR1 LNHDA, CDR2 SQIVND (reference sequence). Here the CDR3 reads CASSRGRLAVDYNEQFF. The CDR3 DNA sequence: TGTGCCAGTAGTCGGGGGAGGCTAGCGGTGGACTACAATGAGCAGTTCTTC.

The chain joins TRBV5-6 to TRBJ1-5; D remains unclear. V gave up 1 base and J gave up 7 bases, with 21 bases separating them. Germline CDR1 and CDR2: SGHDT and YYEEEE. The CDR3 sequence is 17 residues long. CDR3 coding DNA: TGTGCCAGCAGCTTGTTGTCGGGAGCGGGAGGCGGCCAGCCCCAGCATTTT. It specifies CASSLLSGAGGGQPQHF.

The chain has TRBV5-6 and TRBJ1-2; 7 nucleotides agree with TRBD1. The V segment lost 2 bases and the J segment 7 bases; nucleotides outside the gene matches: 11. The CDR3 has 15 residues. The germline gives CDR1 SGHDT, CDR2 YYEEEE. CDR3 residues: CASSFDQGGVGGYTF. The CDR3 DNA reads as TGTGCCAGCAGCTTCGACCAGGGGGGTGTGGGTGGCTACACCTTC.